One sample yielded the 29 T cell receptor beta chains listed below, sequenced in a study of CD8 T cells in ankylosing spondylitis. The study, taken as a whole, reports: Among TCR beta sequences, a motif of several highly homologous variants appeared characteristic of ankylosing spondylitis blood.

These receptors have no known antigen. TCRdb processed the 5' RACE reads anew with MiXCR; each CDR3 protein has one entry. The data show a few hundred thousand distinct CDR3 sequences, with 10% to 15% seen just once and around 7% held by the top ten. The specimen sequenced was blood, either unsorted or a sorted T cell fraction (not recorded which). The source is a male donor with ankylosing spondylitis.

In this sample, this clonotype turned up a few times. V gene TRBV21-1 combines with J gene TRBJ1-1. TRBV21-1 is a known pseudogene. The CDR3 has 14 amino acids. The CDR3 DNA sequence: TGTGCCAGCAGCAAATGGCCGCAGAACACTGAAGCTTTCTTT. Translation gives CASSKWPQNTEAFF.

This chain connects TRBV29-1 to TRBJ2-1; D perhaps matches TRBD1 (5 bases). Per the germline V gene, CDR1 is SQVTM and CDR2 is ANQGSEA. V was clipped by 4 bases and J by 5 bases, with 12 bases between them. The CDR3 has 13 residues. The CDR3 is CSVGPRADNEQFF. The CDR3 DNA sequence: TGCAGCGTTGGCCCCAGGGCCGACAATGAGCAGTTCTTC.

This chain links TRBV6-1 with TRBJ1-1; D gene uncertain. V lost 2 bases, J lost 0 bases, and 10 bases lay in between. The CDR3 has 15 amino acids. Germline CDR1 is MNHNS and CDR2 is SASEGT. Here the CDR3 reads CASSEMSSMNTEAFF. The CDR3 DNA reads TGTGCCAGCAGTGAAATGAGTAGCATGAACACTGAAGCTTTCTTT.

This clonotype has a handful of counts. The chain couples TRBV10-3 to TRBJ2-5; D is uncertain. The CDR3 length is 13 residues. The germline V and J ends were trimmed by 10 bases and 2 bases, with 14 bases remaining between them. Germline loops: CDR1 ENHRY, CDR2 SYGVKD. CDR3 residues: CATNLDWQETQYF. The DNA for the CDR3 is TGTGCCACGAATCTTGACTGGCAAGAGACCCAGTACTTC.

Concerning this clonotype itself: It may be a read error: a sequence one base away is much more abundant. V is TRBV27 and J is TRBJ2-1, with a tentative D call TRBD2 (6 bases). Trimming took off 5 bases at V and 12 bases at J, with 14 bases between the two ends. Germline V gives CDR1 MNHEY, CDR2 SMNVEV (reference sequence). This CDR3 has 12 residues. This CDR3 reads CASSVGRGVQFF. The CDR3 DNA sequence: TGTGCCAGCAGTGTAGGGCGGGGAGTGCAGTTCTTC.

This clonotype was detected only a few times. A junction boundary mismatches the germline segment, possibly from a read error. The V call is TRBV6-2 or TRBV6-3, the J call TRBJ1-2; D gene unclear. This CDR3 comprises 12 residues. Germline-derived CDR1 and CDR2 are MNHEY and SVGEGT. Here the CDR3 reads CASTKPKYGYTF. For the CDR3, the DNA is TGTGCCAGCACGAAACCTAAGTATGGCTACACCTTC.

This clonotype came up many times. The V call is TRBV5-1, the J call TRBJ1-5; possibly TRBD1 for D (6 bases). The germline gives CDR1 SGHRS, CDR2 YFSETQ. Trimming removed 1 base at V and 6 bases at J, with 14 bases between. This CDR3 is built from 15 residues. This CDR3 is CASSLFGGVGQPQHF. In nucleotides, the CDR3 is TGCGCCAGCAGCTTGTTCGGGGGCGTGGGTCAGCCCCAGCATTTT.

This clonotype was detected only a few times. V gene TRBV10-2 combines with J gene TRBJ2-6, with 13 nucleotides matching TRBD2. Germline V gene sequence: CDR1 WSHSY, CDR2 SAAADI. The length of the CDR3 is 18 residues. V shed 5 bases and J 4 bases; nucleotides not matched to a gene: 8. The CDR3 nucleotides are TGCGCCAGCAGTACCGGGACTAGCGGGACATTCGGGGCCAACGTCCTGACTTTC. Encoded protein: CASSTGTSGTFGANVLTF.

This clonotype has only a few counts. The gene calls are TRBV20-1 and TRBJ1-2; D unclear. With 1 base removed from V and 0 bases from J, the gap between germline ends came to 9 bases. Germline-derived CDR1 and CDR2 are DFQATT and SNEGSKA (reference sequence). This CDR3 spans 14 amino acids. The CDR3 sequence is CSARGVLANYGYTF. CDR3 coding DNA: TGCAGTGCTAGAGGGGTACTAGCTAACTATGGCTACACCTTC.

This clonotype was seen more than once but under ten times. V gene TRBV5-4 combines with J gene TRBJ2-5, with 9 bases lining up with TRBD2. The germline V gene has CDR1 SGHNT and CDR2 YYREEE (reference sequence). V lost 0 bases to trimming and J lost 5 bases; unmatched junction nucleotides: 5. This CDR3 spans 15 amino acids. The CDR3 region is CASSLVAGVEETQYF. The CDR3 nucleotides read TGTGCCAGCAGCTTGGTAGCGGGAGTAGAGGAGACCCAGTACTTC.

The genes are TRBV12-3 or TRBV12-4 and TRBJ1-1; D is ambiguous. V was cut by 3 bases and J by 6 bases, with 11 bases left in between. This CDR3 has 13 residues. In nucleotides, the CDR3 is TGTGCCAGCAGTTTTGCGGCATCCTCTGAAGCTTTCTTT. It is translated as CASSFAASSEAFF.

This clonotype was picked up a small number of times. The chain recombines TRBV12-3 or TRBV12-4 with TRBJ2-1; the match to TRBD2 covers 10 bases. The CDR3 has 15 amino acids. V shed 3 bases, J shed 4 bases, and the junction held 3 bases outside the gene matches. The CDR3 DNA is TGTGCCAGCAGTTTTAGGACTAGCGGTTACAATGAGCAGTTCTTC. It encodes CASSFRTSGYNEQFF.

This clonotype turned up a few times. This sequence joins TRBV3-1 and TRBJ2-3; TRBD2 matches 9 bases. The germline CDR1 and CDR2 sequences are LGHDT and YNNKEL (reference sequence). The CDR3 is made up of 16 amino acids. Trimming took 4 bases from V and 3 from J; bases not matched to a gene: 8. The CDR3 is CASSPKLAGITDTQYF. The CDR3 nucleotides read TGTGCCAGCAGCCCAAAGCTAGCGGGAATAACAGATACGCAGTATTTT.

This clonotype has a handful of counts. The chain couples TRBV12-3 or TRBV12-4 to TRBJ2-7, with D possibly being TRBD1 or TRBD2 (5 bases each). The V and J ends lost 1 base and 3 bases respectively, with 7 bases between them. This CDR3 region has 13 residues. CDR3 coding DNA: TGTGCCAGCAGTTTAGGGGGGTACTACGAGCAGTACGTC. Amino acids: CASSLGGYYEQYV.

This clonotype was seen a few times. The rearrangement links TRBV24-1 to TRBJ2-3, with D perhaps assigned TRBD1 or TRBD2 (6 bases each). V lost 4 bases to trimming and J lost 3 bases, with 13 bases between them. The germline V gene has CDR1 KGHDR and CDR2 SFDVKD. The CDR3 contains 15 residues. The CDR3 DNA is TGTGCCACCAGTGAGGGCAGGGGAGGAACAGATACGCAGTATTTT. Translating gives CATSEGRGGTDTQYF.

In its sample, this clonotype was seen many times. The chain combines TRBV5-1 with TRBJ2-3; 7 nucleotides agree with TRBD2. Losses at the gene ends were 2 bases for V and 0 bases for J; bases not matched to a gene: 3. CDR3 length: 15 amino acids. The germline gives CDR1 SGHRS, CDR2 YFSETQ. CDR3 sequence (DNA): TGCGCCAGCAGCTTAGCGGGGACTAGCACAGATACGCAGTATTTT. This sequence encodes CASSLAGTSTDTQYF.

This clonotype occurred a few times. The rearrangement links TRBV5-1 to TRBJ2-7; 10 bases fit TRBD2. After removal of 4 bases from V and 3 bases from J, the junction contained 7 bases not matched to a gene. Germline CDR1 reads SGHRS; CDR2 reads YFSETQ. CDR3 size: 15 residues. CDR3: CASSNGPSGGYEQYF. The CDR3 region has the DNA TGCGCCAGCAGCAATGGACCTAGCGGGGGCTACGAGCAGTACTTC.

This clonotype was recorded a few times. The V gene is TRBV6-1, the J gene TRBJ2-5, with 13 bases fitting TRBD2. J was trimmed by 5 bases and V by 6 bases; bases with no gene match: 9. The CDR3 covers 16 residues. CDR1 is MNHNS and CDR2 is SASEGT in the germline V gene. As DNA, the CDR3 is TGTGCCAGCAGCTCAACGACTAGCGGGAGGCGGGAGACCCAGTACTTC. It is translated as CASSSTTSGRRETQYF.

This clonotype was seen more than once but under ten times. This chain uses TRBV29-1 with TRBJ2-7; D is possibly TRBD1 (5 bases). V was pared by 3 bases and J by 5 bases, with 11 bases between. Germline CDR1 SQVTM, CDR2 ANQGSEA. This CDR3 region has 12 residues. The CDR3 DNA reads TGCAGCGTTGATGCCCAGGGAAACGAGCAGTACTTC. Translating it yields CSVDAQGNEQYF.

V gene TRBV11-1 combines with J gene TRBJ2-1, with TRBD1 matching over 7 bases. V trimming: 3 bases; J trimming: 3 bases; junction bases outside the gene matches: 8. The CDR3 sequence is 16 residues long. CDR1 is SGHAT and CDR2 is FQDESV in the germline V gene (reference sequence). The CDR3 protein is CASSFRQGVFYNEQFF. CDR3 coding DNA: TGTGCCAGCAGCTTCCGACAGGGAGTGTTCTACAATGAGCAGTTCTTC. Full variable domain (remainder filled in from reference TRBV11-1 and TRBJ2-1): EAEVAQSPRYKITEKSQAVAFWCDPISGHATLYWYRQILGQGPELLVQFQDESVVDDSQLPKDRFSAERLKGVDSTLKIQPAELGDSAMYLCASSFRQGVFYNEQFFGPGTRLTVL.

This chain links TRBV27 with TRBJ2-1, with TRBD1 as a possible D gene (5 bases). V gave up 6 bases and J gave up 9 bases, with 9 bases separating them. CDR1 is MNHEY, CDR2 SMNVEV, per germline (reference sequence). This CDR3 is 11 amino acids long. CDR3 region: CASRGVGEQFF. CDR3 nucleotides: TGTGCCAGCAGAGGGGTTGGTGAGCAGTTCTTC.

The rearrangement links TRBV5-1 to TRBJ2-1; 13 nucleotides line up with TRBD2. Per the germline V gene, CDR1 is SGHRS and CDR2 is YFSETQ. This CDR3 is built from 17 residues. The V and J ends lost 4 bases and 10 bases, in that order; junction bases with no gene match: 14. The CDR3 nucleotides are TGCGCCAGCAGCGTGCGTCGGACTAGCGGGAGTGGGGTCGAGCAGTTCTTC. Translated, it gives CASSVRRTSGSGVEQFF.

This chain joins TRBV5-5 and TRBJ2-1; possibly TRBD2 for D (6 bases). The CDR3 runs to 13 residues. From germline, CDR1 is SGHKS and CDR2 YYEKEE (reference sequence). Trimming stripped 4 bases from V and 7 bases from J, with 12 bases between. CDR3 sequence: CASSTGSRNEQFF. The CDR3 DNA reads TGTGCCAGCAGCACCGGGAGTAGGAATGAGCAGTTCTTC. Drawing the rest from reference TRBV5-5 and TRBJ2-1, the complete variable domain is DAGVTQSPTHLIKTRGQQVTLRCSPISGHKSVSWYQQVLGQGPQFIFQYYEKEERGRGNFPDRFSARQFPNYSSELNVNALLLGDSALYLCASSTGSRNEQFFGPGTRLTVL.

This clonotype appeared a few times. V and J are TRBV6-1 and TRBJ1-6; D is possibly TRBD1 (6 bases). The CDR3 runs 15 residues. Trimming cost V 2 bases and J 7 bases, with 12 bases left between them. Germline V gene sequence: CDR1 MNHNS, CDR2 SASEGT. The CDR3 reads CASSELGQGNSPLHF. The CDR3 DNA sequence: TGTGCCAGCAGTGAATTAGGCCAGGGGAATTCACCCCTCCACTTT.

This clonotype was detected many times. The chain has TRBV7-9 and TRBJ2-5; D uncertain. Germline CDR1 reads SEHNR; CDR2 reads FQNEAQ (reference sequence). The CDR3 sequence is 16 residues long. With 2 bases removed from V and 6 bases from J, the gap between germline ends came to 19 bases. CDR3 sequence: CASSLSQPVATKTQYF. The CDR3 DNA follows: TGTGCCAGCAGCTTAAGTCAGCCGGTGGCGACAAAGACCCAGTACTTC.

This chain joins TRBV5-1 and TRBJ2-1; TRBD1 agrees at 7 bases. Trimming took 0 bases from V and 10 from J; bases not matched to a gene: 7. The V gene's germline CDR1 is SGHRS and CDR2 YFSETQ. The CDR3 spans 14 residues. CDR3 in DNA: TGCGCCAGCAGCTTGGCCGGACAGGCCAGGGAGCAGTTCTTC. Encoded protein: CASSLAGQAREQFF. The entire variable domain, with the rest obtained from reference TRBV5-1 and TRBJ2-1, is as follows: KAGVTQTPRYLIKTRGQQVTLSCSPISGHRSVSWYQQTPGQGLQFLFEYFSETQRNKGNFPGRFSGRQFSNSRSEMNVSTLELGDSALYLCASSLAGQAREQFFGPGTRLTVL.

The chain uses TRBV20-1 and TRBJ2-3; D ambiguous. Germline V gives CDR1 DFQATT, CDR2 SNEGSKA (reference sequence). The V and J ends lost 4 bases and 4 bases respectively, with 12 bases between them. CDR3 length: 13 residues. DNA for the CDR3: TGCAGTGCTACTATAAACGGAGCAGATACGCAGTATTTT. Its translation is CSATINGADTQYF.

The V and J genes are TRBV7-2 and TRBJ1-5; D unclear. The CDR3 covers 15 residues. V lost 5 bases, J lost 1 base, and 12 bases lay in between. CDR1 and CDR2 from the germline V gene are SGHTA and FQGNSA. CDR3 sequence (DNA): TGTGCCAGCAGCGAGGGCCCTGGGAGCAATCAGCCCCAGCATTTT. Amino acid sequence: CASSEGPGSNQPQHF.

In its sample, this clonotype was seen many times. The J gene is TRBJ1-1, the V gene TRBV7-9, with a weak D call TRBD1 (6 bases). The CDR3 runs to 15 residues. Trimming pared 5 bases from V and 5 bases from J, leaving 18 bases between. Germline V gene data show CDR1 as SEHNR and CDR2 as FQNEAQ (reference sequence). CDR3 coding DNA: TGTGCCAGCAGCCCTGGGGAGGGGGGAAGGACTGAAGCTTTCTTT. Its protein product is CASSPGEGGRTEAFF.